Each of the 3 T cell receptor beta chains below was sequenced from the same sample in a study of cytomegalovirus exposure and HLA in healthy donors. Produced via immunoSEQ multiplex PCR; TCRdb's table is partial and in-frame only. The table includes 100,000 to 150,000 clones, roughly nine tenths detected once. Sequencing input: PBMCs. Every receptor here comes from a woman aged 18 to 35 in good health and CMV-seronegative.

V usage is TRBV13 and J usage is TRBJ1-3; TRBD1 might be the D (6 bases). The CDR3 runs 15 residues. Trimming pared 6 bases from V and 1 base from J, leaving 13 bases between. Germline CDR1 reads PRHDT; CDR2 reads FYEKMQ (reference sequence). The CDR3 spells CASSSYTGSGNTIYF. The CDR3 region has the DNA TGTGCCAGCAGTTCCTACACAGGGTCTGGAAACACCATATATTTT.

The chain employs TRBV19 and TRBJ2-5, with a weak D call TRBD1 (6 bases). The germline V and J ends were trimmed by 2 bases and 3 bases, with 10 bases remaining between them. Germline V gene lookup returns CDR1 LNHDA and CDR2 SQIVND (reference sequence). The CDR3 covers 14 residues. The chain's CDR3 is CASSITGSKETQYF. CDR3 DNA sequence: TGTGCCAGTAGTATAACAGGGAGTAAAGAGACCCAGTACTTC.

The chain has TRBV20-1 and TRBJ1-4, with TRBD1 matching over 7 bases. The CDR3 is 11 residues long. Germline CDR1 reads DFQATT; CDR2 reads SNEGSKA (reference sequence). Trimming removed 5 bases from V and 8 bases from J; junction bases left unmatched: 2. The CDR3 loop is CSASGGEKLFF. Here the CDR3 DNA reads TGCAGTGCTTCAGGGGGGGAAAAACTGTTTTTT.